The entry that follows covers one T cell receptor (beta chain) sequence. Antigen unknown. Other DNA sequences within the sample encode an identical CDR3. The record originates from a study of shared clonotypes between healthy human individuals. V was shortened by 6 bases and J by 6 bases, with 9 bases between the two germline ends. This CDR3 has 10 residues. Germline CDR1 DFQATT, CDR2 SNEGSKA (reference sequence). Findings and caveats of the study: Donors were few, which limited the genetic and exposure-history diversity represented.

Libraries were prepared by immunoSEQ multiplex PCR; TCRdb keeps only in-frame clonotypes and omits some of them. The sample lists about 2.4 million clones; roughly 93% were seen once. The specimen sequenced was naive CD4+ T cells from PBMCs. Subset indicated: CD45RA+ positively selected. The chain couples TRBV20-1 to TRBJ2-7, with D uncertain. This receptor was identified in a young man in good health. Some clones in this sample may be carry-over from other donors' samples. The CDR3: CSATPFEQYF. The DNA of the CDR3 is TGCAGTGCGACCCCCTTCGAGCAGTACTTC.